Given below is one TCR beta chain in context. Its antigen is unknown. This specimen belongs to a study of CXCR3-negative and CXCR3-positive naive CD8 T cells (dated by TCRdb to the late 2010s). Notes on the research overall: About 150 million TRB reads were obtained in total, roughly 1.5 +/- 0.3 million reads per library. TRBV-TRBJ cluster analysis included naive subsets from roughly 5 donors and memory cells from 3 donors. Data from roughly eleven donors, pooled across two independent experiments, went into the diversity and physicochemical repertoire analyses.

TCRdb shows the sequencer as NextSeq 550. The Human TCR Profiling Kit (MiLaboratory) was used to prepare UMI-labeled 5' RACE TRB cDNA libraries. cDNA synthesis used the entire amount of extracted RNA, and PCR amplification then used the entire amount of cDNA produced. Libraries were prepared in parallel using an identical number of PCR cycles. The authors' analysis ran thus. About 50,000 +/- 10,000 unique UMI-labeled TRB cDNA molecules per library were extracted with MIGEC and MiXCR, with at least two reads per UMI required. On average, each library contained roughly 40,000 +/- 10,000 functional in-frame TRB CDR3 nucleotide clonotypes without stop codons. After downsampling to 5000 UMI-labeled TRB molecules per sample, diversity metrics such as normalized Shannon-Wiener and Chao1 were calculated in VDJtools. VDJtools was used to calculate clonotype-size-weighted physicochemical properties of the central five CDR3 residues, namely interaction energy, strength, volume and Kidera factor 4. Through TCRdb reprocessing, the reads give one entry per CDR3 protein sequence; DNA is omitted. For this entry, the V and J calls and clone size follow TCRdb and not the study's own pipeline. For this sample, the table gives about 98,000 distinct CDR3 sequences. The ten largest clones represent 0.85% to 1.4% of the sample.

The germline V gene (reference sequence) gives CDR1 as SEHNR and CDR2 as FQNEAQ. CDR3 length: 16 amino acids, cysteine to phenylalanine. The nucleotide record is missing. The paper as a whole reports these results and caveats: Freshly isolated PBMCs were used for most assays because CXCR3 expression partially decreased after cryopreservation. TRB CDR3s from CXCR3-positive naive cells showed higher hydrophobicity (lower Kidera factor 4), lower energy, and higher strength and volume indices than CXCR3-negative naive cells. Because surface CD5, which has been linked to self-reactivity in mice, was comparable between naive subsets, TCR interaction strength was also inferred from TRB CDR3 physicochemical properties. Both naive subsets had comparably high repertoire diversity, while memory CD8+ T cells had much lower repertoire diversity. Within the same donor, TRBV-TRBJ usage looked similar between naive CXCR3-negative and CXCR3-positive cells, but memory cells had distinct patterns.

Each CD8+ T cell subset was flow-sorted in triplicate, and some 310,000 cells per subset were placed directly into RLT lysis buffer. Naive CD8+ T cells were defined stringently as CD45RO-CCR7+CD27+CD95- to exclude memory contaminants. Using standard density gradient centrifugation, peripheral blood mononuclear cells were isolated from buffy coats. A FACSAria III was used to flow-sort naive CXCR3-negative and CXCR3-positive CD8+ T cells. An RNeasy Mini Kit was used to extract total RNA from the sorted cells. The material sequenced was naive CXCR3+ CD8+ T cells from blood. Interpreted using the paper, the cell subset or site label stands for: CD45RO-CCR7+CD27+CD95- naive CD8+ T cells expressing CXCR3 (TNR3+). The origin of this receptor is a human donor in good health. Some clones in this sample may be carry-over from other donors' samples. This receptor chain uses TRBV7-9 and TRBJ2-7; the D gene TCRdb calls, TRBD2, cannot be checked with no DNA. CDR3 reads: CASSTDSGGLSYEQYF. The CDR3, completed at both ends by the reference TRBV7-9 and TRBJ2-7 genes, gives the full variable domain DTGVSQNPRHKITKRGQNVTFRCDPISEHNRLYWYRQTLGQGPEFLTYFQNEAQLEKSRLLSDRFSAERPKGSFSTLEIQRTEQGDSAMYLCASSTDSGGLSYEQYFGPGTRLTVT.